A selection of T cell receptor beta chains follows, all from one sample in a study of regulatory T cells in long-lasting Graves disease. TCRdb processed the multiplex PCR reads anew with MiXCR; each CDR3 protein has one entry. The repertoire has hundreds of thousands of distinct CDR3 sequences, roughly 13% of them found once; the top ten carry roughly a tenth. This sample also belongs to another study, concerning T cells in Graves' hyperthyroidism and ophthalmopathy.

The sample was peripheral blood mononuclear cells (PBMCs), taken at new diagnosis, from a patient treated with antithyroid drugs. These receptor sequences come from a man younger than 40 with Graves disease. The CDR3 runs from the conserved cysteine through the conserved F or W. Each record gives: V gene, J gene, clone size, D gene, CDR3 protein, CDR3 DNA. A D gene is named only where the DNA matches it firmly. For some rows the clone size is stated as once, few or many, or as a class when expanded; others skip it.

TRBV6-1,TRBJ2-3,few,NA,CASRGTGDTQYF,TGTGCCAGCAGAGGTACCGGGGATACGCAGTATTTT
TRBV7-9,TRBJ2-1,NA,TRBD2,CASNSSGFNEQFF,TGTGCCAGCAATTCTAGCGGCTTCAATGAGCAGTTCTTC
TRBV5-1,TRBJ2-2,NA,TRBD1,CASSLKGTGDLGELFF,TGCGCCAGCAGCCTCAAAGGGACAGGGGATCTCGGGGAGCTGTTTTTT
TRBV5-5,TRBJ1-3,NA,NA,CASSLEQRGNTIYF,TGTGCCAGCAGCTTGGAACAGAGGGGAAACACCATATATTTT
TRBV27,TRBJ2-1,NA,TRBD2,CASRQLAGGREQFF,TGTGCCAGCAGGCAACTAGCGGGAGGGCGGGAGCAGTTCTTC
TRBV27,TRBJ2-3,many,NA,CASNQGGTSTDTQYF,TGTGCCAGCAACCAGGGCGGCACAAGCACAGATACGCAGTATTTT
TRBV14,TRBJ2-5,many,NA,CASSQDRPHETQYF,TGTGCCAGCAGCCAAGATCGTCCCCATGAGACCCAGTACTTC
TRBV11-2,TRBJ2-3,few,NA,CASSLGVDRTTDTQYF,TGTGCCAGCAGCTTAGGTGTCGACCGAACCACAGATACGCAGTATTTT
TRBV5-1,TRBJ1-1,many,NA,CASSLEQLNTEAFF,TGCGCCAGCAGCTTGGAACAGCTGAACACTGAAGCTTTCTTT
TRBV18,TRBJ2-5,many,NA,CASSLTHETQYF,TGTGCCAGCTCATTGACACACGAGACCCAGTACTTC
TRBV6-1,TRBJ2-5,many,TRBD1,CASSEAAGGGETQYF,TGTGCCAGCAGTGAAGCTGCAGGGGGCGGAGAGACCCAGTACTTC